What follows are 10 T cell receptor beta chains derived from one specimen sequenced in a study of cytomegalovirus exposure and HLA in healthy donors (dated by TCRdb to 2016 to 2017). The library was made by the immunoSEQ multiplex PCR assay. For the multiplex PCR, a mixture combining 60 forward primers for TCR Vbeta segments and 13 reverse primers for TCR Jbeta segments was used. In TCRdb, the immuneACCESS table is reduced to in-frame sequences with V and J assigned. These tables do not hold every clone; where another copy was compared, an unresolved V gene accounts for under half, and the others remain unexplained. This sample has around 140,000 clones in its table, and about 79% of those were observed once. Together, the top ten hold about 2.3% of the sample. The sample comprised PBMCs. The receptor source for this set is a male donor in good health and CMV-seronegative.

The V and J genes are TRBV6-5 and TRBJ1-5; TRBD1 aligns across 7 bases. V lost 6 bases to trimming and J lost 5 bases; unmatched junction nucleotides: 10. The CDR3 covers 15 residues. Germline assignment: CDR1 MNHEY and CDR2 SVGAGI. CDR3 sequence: CASSPTGFGDQPQHF. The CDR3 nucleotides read TGTGCCAGCAGCCCGACAGGGTTCGGAGATCAGCCCCAGCATTTT.

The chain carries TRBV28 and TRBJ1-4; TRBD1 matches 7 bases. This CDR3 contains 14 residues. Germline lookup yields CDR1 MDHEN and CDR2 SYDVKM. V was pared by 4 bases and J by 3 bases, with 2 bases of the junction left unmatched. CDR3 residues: CASSWDSSNEKLFF. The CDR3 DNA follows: TGTGCCAGCAGTTGGGACAGCTCTAATGAAAAACTGTTTTTT.

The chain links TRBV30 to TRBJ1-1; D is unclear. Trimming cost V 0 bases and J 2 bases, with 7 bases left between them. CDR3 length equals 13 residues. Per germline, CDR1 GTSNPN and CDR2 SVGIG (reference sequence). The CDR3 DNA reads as TGTGCCTGGAGTGTACTACAAAACACTGAAGCTTTCTTT. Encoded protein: CAWSVLQNTEAFF.

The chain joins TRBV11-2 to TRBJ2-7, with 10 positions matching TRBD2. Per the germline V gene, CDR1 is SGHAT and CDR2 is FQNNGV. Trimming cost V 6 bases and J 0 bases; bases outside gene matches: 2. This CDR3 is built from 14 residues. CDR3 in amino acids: CASSPSGSSYEQYF. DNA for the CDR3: TGTGCCAGCAGTCCTAGCGGGAGCTCCTACGAGCAGTACTTC.

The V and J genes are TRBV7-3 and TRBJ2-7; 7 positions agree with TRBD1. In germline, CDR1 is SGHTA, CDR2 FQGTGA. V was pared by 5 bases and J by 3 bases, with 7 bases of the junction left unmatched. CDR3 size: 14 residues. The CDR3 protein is CASSPTGHLYEQYF. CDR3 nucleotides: TGTGCCAGCAGCCCGACAGGGCATCTCTACGAGCAGTACTTC. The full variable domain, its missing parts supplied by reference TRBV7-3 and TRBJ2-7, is GAGVSQTPSNKVTEKGKYVELRCDPISGHTALYWYRQSLGQGPEFLIYFQGTGAADDSGLPNDRFFAVRPEGSVSTLKIQRTERGDSAVYLCASSPTGHLYEQYFGPGTRLTVT.

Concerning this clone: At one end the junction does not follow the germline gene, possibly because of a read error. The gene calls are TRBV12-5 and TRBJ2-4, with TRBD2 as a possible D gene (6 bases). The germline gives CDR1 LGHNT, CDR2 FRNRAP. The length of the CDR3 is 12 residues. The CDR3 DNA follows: TGTGCTAGTGGTTGGGACCGGGACTCTAGCCAGTTC. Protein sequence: CASGWDRDSSQF.

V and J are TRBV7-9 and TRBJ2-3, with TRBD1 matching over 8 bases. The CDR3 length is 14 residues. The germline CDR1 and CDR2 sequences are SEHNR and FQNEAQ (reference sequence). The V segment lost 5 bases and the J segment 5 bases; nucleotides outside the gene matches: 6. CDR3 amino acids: CASSPRGPGDTQYF. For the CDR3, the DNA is TGTGCCAGCAGCCCCAGGGGGCCGGGAGATACGCAGTATTTT.

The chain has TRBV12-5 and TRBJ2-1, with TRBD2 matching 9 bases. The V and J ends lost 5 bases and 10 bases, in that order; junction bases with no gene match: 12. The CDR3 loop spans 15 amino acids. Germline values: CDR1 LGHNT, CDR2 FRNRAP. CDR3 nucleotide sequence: TGTGCTAGTGGTCCGCTTCCTATTGCGGGAGGGGAGCAGTTCTTC. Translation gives CASGPLPIAGGEQFF.

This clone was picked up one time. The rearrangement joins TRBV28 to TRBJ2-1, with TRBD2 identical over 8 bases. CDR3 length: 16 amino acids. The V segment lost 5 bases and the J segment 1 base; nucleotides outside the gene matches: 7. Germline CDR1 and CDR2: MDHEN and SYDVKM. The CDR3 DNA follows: TGTGCCAGCAGTCAACTAGCGGCCCTTTCCTACAATGAGCAGTTCTTC. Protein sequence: CASSQLAALSYNEQFF.

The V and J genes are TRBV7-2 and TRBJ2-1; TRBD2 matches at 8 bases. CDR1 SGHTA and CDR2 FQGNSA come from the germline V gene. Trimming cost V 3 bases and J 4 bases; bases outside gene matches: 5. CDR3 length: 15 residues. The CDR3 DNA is TGTGCCAGCAGCTTTGGGGCGGGAGGTTACAATGAGCAGTTCTTC. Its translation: CASSFGAGGYNEQFF. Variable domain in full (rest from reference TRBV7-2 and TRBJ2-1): GAGVSQSPSNKVTEKGKDVELRCDPISGHTALYWYRQSLGQGLEFLIYFQGNSAPDKSGLPSDRFSAERTGGSVSTLTIQRTQQEDSAVYLCASSFGAGGYNEQFFGPGTRLTVL.